This is a list of T cell receptor beta chains from one sample in a study of beta chain features in type 1 diabetes. Assay: immunoSEQ multiplex PCR; the TCRdb copy retains only in-frame clones and omits some. The data show under 90,000 clones, about 32% seen once. Sequencing was done on a sample of stem cell memory CD4+ T cells from blood. These receptors came from a young woman in good health. The CDR3 runs from the conserved cysteine through the conserved F or W. The D gene is left open where the match is weak. The size entry is marked missing in some rows and otherwise reads once, few, many or a size class.

j_call: TRBJ2-7; d_call: -; v_call: TRBV4-2; clone_size: -; cdr3_aa: CASSQEGGEQYF; cdr3_nt: TGTGCCAGCAGCCAAGAGGGAGGCGAGCAGTACTTC
j_call: TRBJ2-7; d_call: -; v_call: TRBV18; clone_size: -; cdr3_aa: CASSPPVGGSYEQYF; cdr3_nt: TGTGCCAGCTCACCACCTGTCGGGGGTTCCTACGAGCAGTACTTC
j_call: TRBJ2-1; d_call: -; v_call: TRBV30; clone_size: few; cdr3_aa: CAWSVGSSPIDEQFF; cdr3_nt: TGTGCCTGGAGTGTTGGGTCTAGTCCGATAGATGAGCAGTTCTTC
j_call: TRBJ2-5; d_call: -; v_call: TRBV9; clone_size: few; cdr3_aa: CASSPQSVAVKETQYF; cdr3_nt: TGTGCCAGCAGCCCCCAGTCAGTTGCGGTGAAAGAGACCCAGTACTTC
j_call: TRBJ2-1; d_call: -; v_call: TRBV4-2; clone_size: few; cdr3_aa: CASSQASRGAYNEQFF; cdr3_nt: TGTGCCAGCAGCCAGGCCTCCCGCGGGGCCTACAATGAGCAGTTCTTC
j_call: TRBJ2-1; d_call: -; v_call: TRBV7-2; clone_size: -; cdr3_aa: CASRSGTYSSYNEQFF; cdr3_nt: TGTGCCAGCAGGTCTGGGACTTATAGCTCCTACAATGAGCAGTTCTTC
j_call: TRBJ1-1; d_call: -; v_call: TRBV23-1; clone_size: many; cdr3_aa: CASSPGNTEAFF; cdr3_nt: TGCGCCAGCAGTCCAGGTAACACTGAAGCTTTCTTT
j_call: TRBJ2-1; d_call: -; v_call: TRBV5-6; clone_size: -; cdr3_aa: CASSFSGLPSEQFF; cdr3_nt: TGTGCCAGCAGCTTTAGTGGGCTTCCCAGTGAGCAGTTCTTC
j_call: TRBJ1-2; d_call: -; v_call: TRBV5-1; clone_size: -; cdr3_aa: CASSLEAGRLVGYTF; cdr3_nt: TGCGCCAGCAGCTTGGAGGCGGGACGTTTAGTTGGCTACACCTTC
j_call: TRBJ2-4; d_call: -; v_call: TRBV30; clone_size: few; cdr3_aa: CAWSVQGSTKNIQYF; cdr3_nt: TGTGCCTGGAGTGTACAGGGCTCCACCAAAAACATTCAGTACTTC
j_call: TRBJ1-2; d_call: TRBD1; v_call: TRBV30; clone_size: -; cdr3_aa: CAWSVQGTGVGYTF; cdr3_nt: TGTGCCTGGAGTGTACAAGGGACAGGGGTTGGCTACACCTTC
j_call: TRBJ2-3; d_call: -; v_call: TRBV10-3; clone_size: few; cdr3_aa: CAISDGRGARPDTQYF; cdr3_nt: TGTGCCATCAGTGACGGACGGGGGGCCCGCCCAGATACGCAGTATTTT
j_call: TRBJ1-5; d_call: TRBD1; v_call: TRBV30; clone_size: -; cdr3_aa: CAWSAGQVQGPQHF; cdr3_nt: TGTGCCTGGAGTGCCGGACAGGTCCAAGGGCCCCAGCATTTT
j_call: TRBJ1-1; d_call: -; v_call: TRBV10-3; clone_size: -; cdr3_aa: CAISQTDLNTEAFF; cdr3_nt: TGTGCCATCAGTCAGACAGACCTGAACACTGAAGCTTTCTTT
j_call: TRBJ2-1; d_call: TRBD2; v_call: TRBV9; clone_size: -; cdr3_aa: CASSPRGGWNNEQFF; cdr3_nt: TGTGCCAGCAGCCCCCGGGGGGGCTGGAACAATGAGCAGTTCTTC
j_call: TRBJ2-6; d_call: -; v_call: TRBV11-2; clone_size: few; cdr3_aa: CASSFETVENVLTF; cdr3_nt: TGTGCCAGCAGCTTCGAAACGGTTGAAAACGTCCTGACTTTC
j_call: TRBJ2-1; d_call: TRBD2; v_call: TRBV5-4; clone_size: -; cdr3_aa: CASSLVVAGGLHNEQFF; cdr3_nt: TGTGCCAGCAGCTTGGTCGTGGCGGGGGGGCTCCACAATGAGCAGTTCTTC
j_call: TRBJ2-1; d_call: TRBD2; v_call: TRBV11-2; clone_size: -; cdr3_aa: CASKKPLAGGYNEQFF; cdr3_nt: TGTGCCAGCAAAAAACCCCTAGCGGGGGGTTACAATGAGCAGTTCTTC
j_call: TRBJ2-7; d_call: -; v_call: TRBV30; clone_size: -; cdr3_aa: CAWSVLFGSGAYEQYF; cdr3_nt: TGTGCCTGGAGTGTACTCTTCGGGAGTGGCGCCTACGAGCAGTACTTC
j_call: TRBJ2-4; d_call: TRBD2; v_call: TRBV10-3; clone_size: -; cdr3_aa: CAISESRSGRTLAAKNIQYF; cdr3_nt: TGTGCCATCAGTGAGTCGAGAAGCGGGAGGACACTCGCGGCCAAAAACATTCAGTACTTC
j_call: TRBJ1-6; d_call: -; v_call: TRBV2; clone_size: few; cdr3_aa: CASQALYNSPLHF; cdr3_nt: TGTGCCAGCCAGGCCCTTTATAATTCACCCCTCCACTTT
j_call: TRBJ1-3; d_call: -; v_call: TRBV7-9; clone_size: -; cdr3_aa: CASSWDRGAPSGNTIYF; cdr3_nt: TGTGCCAGCAGCTGGGACCGCGGGGCTCCCTCTGGAAACACCATATATTTT
j_call: TRBJ2-1; d_call: -; v_call: TRBV5-1; clone_size: -; cdr3_aa: CASSFVGYLDLTLNEQFF; cdr3_nt: TGCGCCAGCAGTTTTGTTGGCTACCTTGACCTGACACTCAATGAGCAGTTCTTC
j_call: TRBJ1-2; d_call: TRBD1; v_call: TRBV5-1; clone_size: few; cdr3_aa: CASSLSPGSIQGSGYTF; cdr3_nt: TGCGCCAGCAGCTTGTCCCCGGGGTCGATACAGGGGTCTGGCTACACCTTC
j_call: TRBJ2-2; d_call: TRBD2; v_call: TRBV7-2; clone_size: few; cdr3_aa: CASSPTSGGAAGELFF; cdr3_nt: TGTGCCAGCAGCCCTACTAGCGGGGGGGCCGCCGGGGAGCTGTTTTTT
j_call: TRBJ1-1; d_call: -; v_call: TRBV14; clone_size: -; cdr3_aa: CASSPLWEGTEAFF; cdr3_nt: TGTGCCAGCAGCCCGCTATGGGAGGGCACTGAAGCTTTCTTT
j_call: TRBJ1-1; d_call: -; v_call: TRBV21-1; clone_size: few; cdr3_aa: CASGAGLNTEAFF; cdr3_nt: TGTGCCAGCGGGGCAGGGTTGAACACTGAAGCTTTCTTT
j_call: TRBJ2-1; d_call: TRBD1; v_call: TRBV10-3; clone_size: once; cdr3_aa: CAISESRQGNDEQFF; cdr3_nt: TGTGCCATCAGTGAGTCTCGACAGGGGAATGATGAGCAGTTCTTC
j_call: TRBJ1-1; d_call: TRBD1; v_call: TRBV7-2; clone_size: -; cdr3_aa: CASSLDRGPEAFF; cdr3_nt: TGTGCCAGCAGCCTCGACAGGGGGCCTGAAGCTTTCTTT
j_call: TRBJ1-2; d_call: -; v_call: TRBV5-1; clone_size: -; cdr3_aa: CASSSGGAGYGYTF; cdr3_nt: TGCGCCAGCAGCTCTGGGGGCGCAGGCTATGGCTACACCTTC
j_call: TRBJ1-1; d_call: -; v_call: TRBV7-3; clone_size: few; cdr3_aa: CASSPQGIGTEAFF; cdr3_nt: TGTGCCAGCAGCCCGCAGGGGATTGGCACTGAAGCTTTCTTT